This entry concerns a single T cell receptor beta chain. Its target is unknown. The method was immunoSEQ multiplex PCR; TCRdb's version includes in-frame clones alone and lacks a portion of them. The sample includes 84,000 or so clones, over 85% of them seen just once. V lost 0 bases and J lost 6, with 11 bases in between. The CDR3 has 14 residues. Germline V gene sequence: CDR1 LNHNV, CDR2 YYDKDF (reference sequence). The data were taken from a study of Tregs in tolerant kidney transplant recipients. Study findings and constraints: Antigen-driven expansion was suggested because donor-specific Tregs expanded more than all Tregs in tolerant patients.

Recipients received nonmyeloablative bone marrow transplants from related graft donors, with transient mixed chimerism. Sample: CD4+ T cells from blood (PBMCs), taken 12 months after the transplant. The chain couples TRBV15 to TRBJ1-2; D possibly corresponds to TRBD1 (5 bases). This receptor was identified in a human patient who received a combined kidney and bone marrow transplant. Some T cells may possibly be graft donor cells. CDR3 loop: CATSRDRGGNGYTF. The CDR3, as DNA: TGTGCCACCAGCAGAGATCGGGGGGGTAATGGCTACACCTTC.